This record looks at one T cell receptor (beta chain) sequence and its context. In the authors' methods: For nucleated cells, counts were estimated from reference gene primer amplification. The data were produced by immunoSEQ multiplex PCR, yet TCRdb's version contains in-frame clones alone and is incomplete. The V and J calls and clone size come from that table; D and trimming were worked out from the DNA. Among some 260,000 clones listed, 70% to 90% were seen once. These data are taken from a study of blood T cell repertoires in COVID-19. There are 16 residues in the CDR3. Germline V gives CDR1 LGHDT, CDR2 YNNKEL (reference sequence). V shed 0 bases and J shed 1 base, with 7 bases lying between them.

The specimen was peripheral blood. The V and J genes are TRBV3-1 (or the pseudogene TRBV3-2) and TRBJ2-6; D is unclear. This receptor was taken from a man younger than 35 with active or convalescent COVID-19. Written as DNA, the CDR3 is TGTGCCAGCAGCCAAGATTCAAAATCTGGGGCCAACGTCCTGACTTTC. Protein product: CASSQDSKSGANVLTF.